A selection of T cell receptor beta chains follows, all from one sample in a study of CD8 T cells in ankylosing spondylitis. TCRdb used MiXCR to reprocess the 5' RACE reads, holding one entry per CDR3 protein. This sample has tens of thousands of distinct CDR3 sequences; about 6.8% occur once, and the top ten carry about 10%. Sequencing was carried out using blood, either unsorted or a sorted T cell fraction (not recorded which). Receptors were obtained from a male donor with ankylosing spondylitis or in good health (not recorded which). Both conserved end residues are part of each CDR3. The D gene is left open where the match is weak. Clone size, where shown, is once, few, many, or a class for clones that have expanded.

j_gene | v_gene | d_gene | abundance | CDR3aa | CDR3nt
TRBJ1-1 | TRBV7-6 | NA | many | CASSLVPAGVGQNTEAFF | TGTGCCAGCAGCTTAGTCCCCGCGGGCGTGGGTCAGAACACTGAAGCTTTCTTT
TRBJ1-4 | TRBV5-1 | TRBD1 | many | CASSLALGQGAEKLFF | TGCGCCAGCAGCTTGGCCCTAGGACAGGGGGCTGAAAAACTGTTTTTT
TRBJ2-1 | TRBV11-1 | TRBD2 | once | CASSFRTSGLSSYNEQFF | TGTGCCAGCAGCTTTCGGACTAGCGGGCTCAGCTCCTACAATGAGCAGTTCTTC
TRBJ2-1 | TRBV20-1 | TRBD1 | few | CSAFGQGAYNEQFF | TGCAGTGCTTTCGGACAGGGGGCGTACAATGAGCAGTTCTTC
TRBJ2-7 | TRBV20-1 | NA | many | CSARSMGGAHHEQYF | TGCAGTGCTAGATCTATGGGCGGGGCCCACCACGAGCAGTACTTC
TRBJ2-3 | TRBV24-1 | TRBD2 | NA | CATSDIGLGTDTQYF | TGTGCCACCAGTGATATAGGACTAGGGACAGATACGCAGTATTTT
TRBJ1-4 | TRBV19 | TRBD1 | few | CASSTNQGTAAGEKLFF | TGTGCCAGTAGTACCAACCAGGGGACAGCGGCGGGCGAAAAACTGTTTTTT
TRBJ2-7 | TRBV20-1 | TRBD2 | many | CSARPSGRTSYEQYF | TGCAGTGCTAGACCCAGCGGGAGGACCTCCTACGAGCAGTACTTC
TRBJ2-2 | TRBV10-3 | TRBD2 | many | CAISESGGSVVGELFF | TGTGCCATCAGTGAGTCTGGCGGGAGTGTTGTCGGGGAGCTGTTTTTT
TRBJ2-7 | TRBV19 | TRBD1 | NA | CASSGDRGSEQYF | TGTGCCAGTAGTGGGGACAGGGGAAGCGAGCAGTACTTC
TRBJ2-2 | TRBV28 | NA | many | CASSLLAGSTGELFF | TGTGCCAGCAGTTTACTAGCAGGGTCGACCGGGGAGCTGTTTTTT
TRBJ1-4 | TRBV6-6 | NA | many | CASSWGEKLFF | TGTGCCAGCAGCTGGGGGGAAAAACTGTTTTTT
TRBJ2-1 | TRBV2 | TRBD2 | NA | CASREGPYNEQFF | TGTGCCAGCCGGGAGGGCCCCTACAATGAGCAGTTCTTC
TRBJ1-1 | TRBV3-1 | NA | NA | CACCQESRMNTEAFF | TGTGCCTGCTGCCAAGAAAGCCGCATGAACACTGAAGCTTTCTTT
TRBJ2-2 | TRBV5-1 | TRBD2 | many | CASSRTSATGELFF | TGCGCCAGCAGCCGGACTAGCGCCACCGGGGAGCTGTTTTTT
TRBJ2-1 | TRBV5-1 | NA | NA | CASRVSPTGHNEQFF | TGCGCCAGCAGGGTTTCTCCGACAGGACACAATGAGCAGTTCTTC
TRBJ2-1 | TRBV9 | NA | many | CASSVVQGGNEQFF | TGTGCCAGCAGCGTAGTACAGGGCGGGAATGAGCAGTTCTTC
TRBJ2-1 | TRBV3-1 | TRBD2 | many | CASSPSSGSRVGQQFF | TGTGCCAGCAGCCCATCTAGCGGGAGTCGAGTCGGACAGCAGTTCTTC
TRBJ2-1 | TRBV29-1 | TRBD2 | many | CSVVPSGAYNEQFF | TGCAGCGTTGTCCCTAGCGGGGCATACAATGAGCAGTTCTTC
TRBJ2-1 | TRBV19 | TRBD2 | many | CASSPRGRGIAGGHNEQFF | TGTGCCAGTAGTCCGCGGGGCAGGGGGATAGCGGGAGGCCACAATGAGCAGTTCTTC
TRBJ1-5 | TRBV18 | TRBD1 | many | CASSPGQGHQPQHF | TGTGCCAGCTCCCCGGGACAGGGACATCAGCCCCAGCATTTT
TRBJ2-3 | TRBV25-1 | NA | many | CASTPGTDTQYF | TGTGCCAGCACCCCAGGGACAGATACGCAGTATTTT
TRBJ1-5 | TRBV20-1 | TRBD1 | many | CSAGTGNQPQHF | TGCAGTGCTGGGACAGGGAATCAGCCCCAGCATTTT
TRBJ2-7 | TRBV10-3 | NA | many | CAISDRTTLSNEQYF | TGTGCCATCAGTGACCGGACTACCCTCTCCAACGAGCAGTACTTC
TRBJ2-1 | TRBV29-1 | TRBD1 | few | CSVAPRGLEQFF | TGCAGCGTTGCCCCCAGGGGGCTTGAGCAGTTCTTC
TRBJ1-2 | TRBV20-1 | NA | few | CSAAGADPSGYTF | TGCAGTGCTGCGGGGGCGGACCCGTCCGGCTACACCTTC
TRBJ1-2 | TRBV12-3/TRBV12-4 | NA | medium-sized | CASSQGMRGYTF | TGTGCCAGCTCCCAGGGAATGAGAGGCTACACCTTC